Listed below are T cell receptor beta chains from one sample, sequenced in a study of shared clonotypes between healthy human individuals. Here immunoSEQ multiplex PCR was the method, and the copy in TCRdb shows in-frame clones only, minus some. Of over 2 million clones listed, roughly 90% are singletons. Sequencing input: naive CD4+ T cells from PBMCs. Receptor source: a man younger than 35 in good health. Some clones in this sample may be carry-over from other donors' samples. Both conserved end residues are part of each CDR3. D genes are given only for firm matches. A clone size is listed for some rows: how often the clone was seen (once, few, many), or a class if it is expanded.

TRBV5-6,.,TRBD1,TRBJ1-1,TGTGCCAGCAGCAGCGAACTCCGGGACAGGGTTACTGAAGCTTTCTTT,CASSSELRDRVTEAFF
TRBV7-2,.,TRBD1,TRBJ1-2,TGTGCCAGCAGCTTAGCGCCTTTAGGAAACAGGGGGGGCTATGGCTACACCTTC,CASSLAPLGNRGGYGYTF
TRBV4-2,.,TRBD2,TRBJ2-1,TGTGCCAGCAGCCGAGGGACTAGCGGGAACTACAATGAGCAGTTCTTC,CASSRGTSGNYNEQFF
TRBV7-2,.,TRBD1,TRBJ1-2,TGTGCCAGCAGCTCCCGGACAGGGACATCCGGTAACTATGGCTACACCTTC,CASSSRTGTSGNYGYTF
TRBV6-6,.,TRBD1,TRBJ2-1,TGTGCCAGCAGTTACTTAGGACAGGGGGTCGGTGAGCAGTTCTTC,CASSYLGQGVGEQFF
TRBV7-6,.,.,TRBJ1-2,TGTGCCAGCAGCCCAGACAGTAACTATGGCTACACCTTC,CASSPDSNYGYTF
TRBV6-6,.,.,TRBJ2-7,TGTGCCAGCAGAAAAGACAGAGCCTCCTACGAGCAGTACTTC,CASRKDRASYEQYF
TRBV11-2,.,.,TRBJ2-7,TGTGCCAGCAGCCCCAAAAACGAGCAGTACTTC,CASSPKNEQYF
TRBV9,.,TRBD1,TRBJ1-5,TGTGCCAGCAGCCCACAGCCGACAGGGGAAAAGCATTTT,CASSPQPTGEKHF
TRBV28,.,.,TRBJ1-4,TGTGCCAGCAGGGTCGAAGAAAAACTGTTTTTT,CASRVEEKLFF
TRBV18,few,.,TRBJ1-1,TGTGCCAGCTCACCGGACTTGAACACTGAAGCTTTCTTT,CASSPDLNTEAFF